The 27 T cell receptor beta chains presented below share a single source sample, sequenced in a study of T-cell memory formation after mild COVID-19. TCRdb reprocessed the 5' RACE reads via MiXCR and lists one record per CDR3 protein. Of 200,000 to 250,000 distinct CDR3 sequences in the sample, about 10% were seen once. The sample taken for sequencing was PBMCs or a T cell subset sorted from them (not recorded which). The receptor source for this set is a man aged 18 to 29 who had mild COVID-19 (a few samples of this study predate the infection). Cell type and time point are not known.

In this sample, this clonotype turned up many times. V usage is TRBV5-1 and J usage is TRBJ2-7, with D possibly being TRBD1 or TRBD2 (5 bases each). The CDR3 covers 11 residues. Trimming pared 4 bases from V and 9 bases from J, leaving 11 bases between. From germline, CDR1 is SGHRS and CDR2 YFSETQ. The chain's CDR3 is CASSRDRGQYV. The CDR3 coding sequence is TGCGCCAGCAGCCGGGACCGCGGGCAGTACGTC.

This clonotype was seen at least ten times. V is TRBV7-2 and J is TRBJ2-1; TRBD2 agrees at 10 bases. The ends lost 5 bases at V and 7 bases at J; junction bases unmatched: 2. Germline lookup yields CDR1 SGHTA and CDR2 FQGNSA. This CDR3 spans 13 amino acids. The CDR3 loop reads CASSRTSGNEQFF. The CDR3 DNA reads as TGTGCCAGCAGCCGGACTAGCGGAAATGAGCAGTTCTTC.

The chain combines TRBV7-2 with TRBJ2-3, with no clear D. This CDR3 comprises 13 residues. Deletions cut 4 bases from V and 8 bases from J, with 13 bases between. Germline V CDR1 and CDR2: SGHTA, FQGNSA. CDR3 protein: CASSSGPRSTQYF. CDR3 nucleotide sequence: TGTGCCAGCAGCTCAGGACCACGCAGTACGCAGTATTTT.

This clonotype was counted at least ten times. The chain recombines TRBV9 with TRBJ1-1; D ambiguous. V was cut by 2 bases and J by 3 bases, with 8 bases left in between. CDR3 size: 13 residues. Germline-derived CDR1 and CDR2 are SGDLS and YYNGEE. CDR3 amino acids: CASSVGRYTEAFF. For the CDR3, the DNA is TGTGCCAGCAGCGTGGGAAGGTACACTGAAGCTTTCTTT.

This clonotype was seen a handful of times. The chain links TRBV6-5 to TRBJ2-7; D is possibly TRBD1 or TRBD2 (5 bases each). From germline, CDR1 is MNHEY and CDR2 SVGAGI. Trimming removed 0 bases at V and 2 bases at J, with 14 bases between. The CDR3 consists of 16 residues. The chain's CDR3 is CASSYSGGDPPYEQYF. Here the CDR3 DNA reads TGTGCCAGCAGTTACTCGGGTGGGGACCCCCCCTACGAGCAGTACTTC.

This chain links TRBV12-3 or TRBV12-4 with TRBJ1-4, with 10 nucleotides matching TRBD1. After removal of 6 bases from V and 7 bases from J, the junction contained 2 bases not matched to a gene. The CDR3 sequence is 13 residues long. The CDR3, as DNA: TGTGCCAGCAGCCGACAGGGGGCTGAAAAACTGTTTTTT. Translation gives CASSRQGAEKLFF.

This clonotype has a handful of counts. This chain joins TRBV5-1 and TRBJ1-1; D is undetermined. Germline loops: CDR1 SGHRS, CDR2 YFSETQ. CDR3 size: 14 residues. Deletions cut 3 bases from V and 7 bases from J, with 16 bases between. The chain's CDR3 is CASSSKSPDGEAFF. CDR3 nucleotides: TGCGCCAGCAGCTCGAAGTCCCCCGATGGTGAAGCTTTCTTT.

A few counts support this clonotype. J is TRBJ1-6 and V is TRBV7-3; no reliable D call. Germline V CDR1 and CDR2: SGHTA, FQGTGA. Trimming removed 4 bases from V and 7 bases from J, with 5 bases in between. The CDR3 totals 12 residues. CDR3 sequence (DNA): TGTGCCAGCAGCTCCGGCAATTCACCCCTCCACTTT. It encodes CASSSGNSPLHF.

The chain links TRBV9 to TRBJ2-3, with 15 bases identical to TRBD2. Germline values: CDR1 SGDLS, CDR2 YYNGEE. V trimming: 4 bases; J trimming: 1 base; junction bases outside the gene matches: 13. The CDR3 spans 20 residues. CDR3 bases: TGTGCCAGCAGCACCGGACTAGCGGGGGGGCCGCGAAAGGGCACAGATACGCAGTATTTT. Its translation: CASSTGLAGGPRKGTDTQYF.

The sample holds a few counts of this clonotype. The chain employs TRBV6-6 and TRBJ1-3, with a tentative D call TRBD1 (6 bases). The CDR3 spans 16 residues. Trimming cost V 4 bases and J 0 bases, with 13 bases left between them. Germline V gene lookup returns CDR1 MNHNY and CDR2 SVGAGI (reference sequence). CDR3 in DNA: TGTGCCAGCAGTTTCAGGGGACTTCGCTCTGGAAACACCATATATTTT. It encodes CASSFRGLRSGNTIYF.

The chain links TRBV18 to TRBJ1-5; tentatively, D is TRBD1 (5 bases). The CDR3 loop spans 14 amino acids. Deletions cut 4 bases from V and 8 bases from J, with 15 bases between. Germline lookup yields CDR1 KGHSH and CDR2 LQKENI. The CDR3: CASSLGHNLEPQHF. The CDR3 DNA is TGTGCCAGCTCACTAGGACACAACTTGGAGCCCCAGCATTTT.

This clonotype was counted between two and nine times. This sequence joins TRBV12-3 or TRBV12-4 and TRBJ1-5; the D gene is possibly TRBD1 (6 bases). The CDR3 has 15 residues. Trimming removed 6 bases at V and 3 bases at J, with 15 bases between. The CDR3 protein is CASSPQWGPNQPQHF. The CDR3 DNA reads TGTGCCAGCAGCCCTCAGTGGGGGCCCAATCAGCCCCAGCATTTT.

The genes are TRBV10-3 and TRBJ1-3; D not resolved. Deletions cut 7 bases from V and 0 bases from J, with 4 bases between. Germline V gene lookup returns CDR1 ENHRY and CDR2 SYGVKD. There are 12 residues in the CDR3. The CDR3 sequence: CAIMTSGNTIYF. CDR3 nucleotide sequence: TGTGCCATCATGACCTCTGGAAACACCATATATTTT.

In nucleotides, the CDR3 is TGTGCCAGCAGTCCAGGGTTGGTCGGCACAGATACGCAGTATTTT. Encoded protein: CASSPGLVGTDTQYF. The V and J genes are TRBV2 and TRBJ2-3; tentatively, D is TRBD1 (5 bases). The germline CDR1 and CDR2 sequences are SNHLY and FYNNEI. This CDR3 is 15 amino acids long. V lost 5 bases and J 1 base, leaving 13 bases between the germline ends.

The J gene is TRBJ2-3, the V gene TRBV29-1, with D perhaps matching TRBD1 or TRBD2 (5 bases each). Trimming left V 4 bases short and J 0 bases short, with 8 bases between. The CDR3 runs to 13 residues. Germline lookup yields CDR1 SQVTM and CDR2 ANQGSEA. For the CDR3, the DNA is TGCAGCGTTGGGGACCCCAGCACAGATACGCAGTATTTT. Its translation: CSVGDPSTDTQYF.

This clonotype was seen a handful of times. CDR3 in DNA: TGCGCCAGCAGCCAAGAGGTCCCGGGACAGGGACCTGGGGCCAACGTCCTGACTTTC. Its translation: CASSQEVPGQGPGANVLTF. V gene TRBV4-3 combines with J gene TRBJ2-6; 9 bases map to TRBD1. The V gene end was trimmed by 0 bases and the J gene end by 2 bases; junction bases not matched to a gene: 8. The CDR3 runs 19 residues. CDR1 LGHNA and CDR2 YSLEER come from the germline V gene.

This clonotype was recorded at least ten times. The chain couples TRBV6-2 or TRBV6-3 to TRBJ2-3; 7 bases are a match to TRBD1. The CDR3 runs 13 residues. Germline V gives CDR1 MNHEY, CDR2 SVGEGT. After removal of 4 bases from V and 4 bases from J, the junction contained 2 bases not matched to a gene. CDR3 amino acids: CASSSTGPDTQYF. As DNA, the CDR3 is TGTGCCAGCAGTTCGACAGGGCCAGATACGCAGTATTTT.

This clonotype was seen many times. This chain joins TRBV5-1 and TRBJ1-1, with D uncertain. Between the trimmed V and J ends, which lost 4 bases and 4 bases, there was a span of 11 bases. This CDR3 spans 13 amino acids. Germline loops: CDR1 SGHRS, CDR2 YFSETQ. CDR3 residues: CASSREGSTEAFF. CDR3 nucleotides: TGCGCCAGCAGCCGGGAAGGGAGCACTGAAGCTTTCTTT.

This clonotype was seen ten or more times. This chain uses TRBV7-2 with TRBJ1-2; TRBD1 agrees at 7 bases. The V gene end was trimmed by 5 bases and the J gene end by 7 bases; junction bases not matched to a gene: 10. CDR1 is SGHTA and CDR2 is FQGNSA in the germline V gene. The CDR3 is 14 amino acids. Here the CDR3 DNA reads TGTGCCAGCAGCCCAGGGGGGGGCGCTGGTGGCTACACCTTC. It is translated as CASSPGGGAGGYTF. The whole variable domain, remainder taken from reference TRBV7-2 and TRBJ1-2, is GAGVSQSPSNKVTEKGKDVELRCDPISGHTALYWYRQSLGQGLEFLIYFQGNSAPDKSGLPSDRFSAERTGGSVSTLTIQRTQQEDSAVYLCASSPGGGAGGYTFGSGTRLTVV.

This clonotype appeared a few times. The chain combines TRBV9 with TRBJ2-1, with 8 bases identical to TRBD1. The CDR3 consists of 15 residues. Losses at the gene ends were 3 bases for V and 4 bases for J; bases not matched to a gene: 6. Germline V gives CDR1 SGDLS, CDR2 YYNGEE. CDR3 in amino acids: CASSGGDRYYNEQFF. The DNA of the CDR3 is TGTGCCAGCAGCGGGGGGGACAGGTATTACAATGAGCAGTTCTTC.

The table lists this clonotype with many counts. The V call is TRBV12-3 or TRBV12-4, the J call TRBJ1-1; D is perhaps TRBD1 (5 bases). V shed 5 bases and J shed 4 bases, with 14 bases lying between them. The CDR3 is 14 residues long. CDR3 DNA sequence: TGTGCCAGCAGTACCAGGGAGGGTGGCACTGAAGCTTTCTTT. Its translation is CASSTREGGTEAFF.

The chain uses TRBV4-2 and TRBJ2-5; D possibly matches TRBD1 or TRBD2 (6 bases each). Germline V gene lookup returns CDR1 LGHNA and CDR2 YNFKEQ. This CDR3 is 14 amino acids long. V was shortened by 3 bases and J by 7 bases, with 15 bases between the two germline ends. CDR3 amino acids: CASSQGGLGGTQYF. CDR3 bases: TGTGCCAGCAGCCAGGGGGGCTTGGGGGGGACCCAGTACTTC.

With respect to this clonotype: One junction end does not reproduce the germline sequence, and a read error may be involved. V is TRBV2 and J is TRBJ2-1, with D maybe TRBD2 (6 bases). This CDR3 is built from 16 residues. Germline CDR1 reads SNHLY; CDR2 reads FYNNEI. CDR3 nucleotides: TGTGCCAGCAGGGGGGACTGGTCCTCCCCTTACACTGAGCAGTTCTTC. It translates to CASRGDWSSPYTEQFF.

This clonotype was observed many times. The V and J genes are TRBV6-5 and TRBJ2-6; the match to TRBD2 covers 7 bases. V lost 0 bases, J lost 2 bases, and 1 base stayed unmatched. Germline CDR1 MNHEY, CDR2 SVGAGI. The CDR3 contains 16 residues. DNA of the CDR3: TGTGCCAGCAGTTACTCGGGAGGGGCTGGGGCCAACGTCCTGACTTTC. This encodes CASSYSGGAGANVLTF.

In this sample, this clonotype turned up a few times. The chain uses TRBV7-2 and TRBJ1-1, with D unclear. Trimming pared 3 bases from V and 1 base from J, leaving 6 bases between. Per the germline V gene, CDR1 is SGHTA and CDR2 is FQGNSA. The CDR3 has 13 residues. The CDR3 bases are TGTGCCAGCAGCTTTTACAGGAACACTGAAGCTTTCTTT. Amino acids: CASSFYRNTEAFF. Full variable domain (remainder filled in from reference TRBV7-2 and TRBJ1-1): GAGVSQSPSNKVTEKGKDVELRCDPISGHTALYWYRQSLGQGLEFLIYFQGNSAPDKSGLPSDRFSAERTGGSVSTLTIQRTQQEDSAVYLCASSFYRNTEAFFGQGTRLTVV.

V gene TRBV12-3 or TRBV12-4 combines with J gene TRBJ2-5; TRBD2 matches at 14 bases. The CDR3 covers 15 residues. V shed 5 bases and J 7 bases; nucleotides not matched to a gene: 6. In DNA, the CDR3 is TGTGCCAGCAGTCAGGGACTAGCGGGGGCGGGGACCCAGTACTTC. Amino acids: CASSQGLAGAGTQYF.

With respect to this clonotype: A read error may account for a junction end that differs from germline. The chain employs TRBV7-7 and TRBJ2-2; the match to TRBD1 covers 9 bases. CDR3 size: 15 residues. Looked up from germline, CDR1 is SSHAT and CDR2 is FNYEAQ (reference sequence). The CDR3 protein is CASSADRGNTGELFF. The CDR3 nucleotides read TGTGCTAGCAGCGCGGACAGGGGAAACACCGGGGAGCTGTTTTTT.